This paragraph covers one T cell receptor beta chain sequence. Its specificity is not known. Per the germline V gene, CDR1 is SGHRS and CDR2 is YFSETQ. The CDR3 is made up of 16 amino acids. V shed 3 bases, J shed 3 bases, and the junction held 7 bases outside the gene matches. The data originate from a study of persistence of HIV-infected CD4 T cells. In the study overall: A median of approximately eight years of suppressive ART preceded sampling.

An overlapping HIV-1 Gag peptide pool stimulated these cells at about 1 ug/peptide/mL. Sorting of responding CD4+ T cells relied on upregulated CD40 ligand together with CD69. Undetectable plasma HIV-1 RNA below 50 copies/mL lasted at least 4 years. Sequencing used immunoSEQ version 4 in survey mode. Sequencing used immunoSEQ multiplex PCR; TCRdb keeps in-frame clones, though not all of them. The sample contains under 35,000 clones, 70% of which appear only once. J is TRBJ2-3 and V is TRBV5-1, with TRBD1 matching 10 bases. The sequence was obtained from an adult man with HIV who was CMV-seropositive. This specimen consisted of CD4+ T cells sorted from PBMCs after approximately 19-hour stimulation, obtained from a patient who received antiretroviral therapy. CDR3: CASSSYGGQGTDTQYF. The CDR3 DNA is TGCGCCAGCAGCTCGTATGGGGGACAGGGGACAGATACGCAGTATTTT.